These 9 T cell receptor beta chains share one sample of origin, sequenced in a study of identical twins. Each CDR3 protein is one row after TCRdb ran MiXCR on the 5' RACE reads. The data show some 320,000 distinct CDR3 sequences, roughly an eighth seen once. These same records also appear under a second study, on yellow fever vaccine responses in identical twins.

Sequenced input: CD8+ T cells sorted from blood. Receptor source: a woman between 18 and 30 years old in good health.

About this clonotype itself: One end of the junction is discordant with germline, which a read error may explain. The chain employs TRBV7-9 and TRBJ1-5; no clear D gene. Germline loops: CDR1 SEHNR, CDR2 FQNEAQ (reference sequence). The CDR3 loop spans 13 amino acids. CDR3 residues: CASSLKQNQLQHF. CDR3 nucleotide sequence: TGTGCCAGCAGCTTAAAACAGAATCAGCTCCAGCATTTT.

This clonotype was seen repeatedly, ten times or more. The gene calls are TRBV27 and TRBJ1-5; a possible D gene is TRBD1 (5 bases). Deletions cut 5 bases from V and 6 bases from J, with 8 bases between. The CDR3 is 12 amino acids. Germline CDR1 reads MNHEY; CDR2 reads SMNVEV (reference sequence). The CDR3 bases are TGTGCCAGCAGTCCCCAGGGTCAGCCCCAGCATTTT. Its protein is CASSPQGQPQHF.

This clonotype was seen only a few times. The chain couples TRBV5-1 to TRBJ2-7, with TRBD1 identical over 8 bases. Germline V CDR1 and CDR2: SGHRS, YFSETQ. The CDR3 has 14 residues. With V trimmed by 5 bases and J by 6 bases, 10 bases remained unmatched. CDR3 sequence: CASSSDREFFEQYF. DNA of the CDR3: TGCGCCAGCAGTTCGGACAGGGAGTTTTTCGAGCAGTACTTC.

The CDR3 nucleotides read TGTGCCAGCAGTTTTAAGTTCGTCCTAGCGGAGGACCAAGAGACCCAGTACTTC. It encodes CASSFKFVLAEDQETQYF. The chain employs TRBV28 and TRBJ2-5, with 7 positions matching TRBD2. Looked up from germline, CDR1 is MDHEN and CDR2 is SYDVKM. This CDR3 has 18 residues. V lost 3 bases to trimming and J lost 0 bases; unmatched junction nucleotides: 13.

The CDR3 DNA follows: TGCAGCGTTCACCGGGACCCGTCGTCCTACAATGAGCAGTTCTTC. Amino acids: CSVHRDPSSYNEQFF. V usage is TRBV29-1 and J usage is TRBJ2-1; D could derive from TRBD1 or TRBD2 (5 bases each). Per germline, CDR1 SQVTM and CDR2 ANQGSEA. This CDR3 region has 15 residues. V was trimmed by 5 bases and J by 1 base, leaving 15 bases between them.

CDR3 protein: CASSSGTGEAGEQYF. CDR3 DNA sequence: TGTGCCAGCAGCTCTGGAACAGGGGAGGCTGGGGAGCAGTACTTC. V and J are TRBV7-9 and TRBJ2-7, with TRBD1 as a possible D gene (7 bases). The CDR3 is 15 residues long. The V gene's germline CDR1 is SEHNR and CDR2 FQNEAQ (reference sequence). Trimming shortened V by 4 bases and J by 7 bases, and 20 bases separated the two germline ends.

The chain combines TRBV6-1 with TRBJ1-2; D ambiguous. Trimming shortened V by 4 bases and J by 11 bases, and 8 bases separated the two germline ends. The V gene's germline CDR1 is MNHNS and CDR2 SASEGT. The length of the CDR3 is 10 residues. The CDR3 is CASSVGVYTF. In DNA form, the CDR3 reads TGTGCCAGCAGTGTCGGAGTATACACCTTC.

This clonotype has a handful of counts. A read error may account for a junction end that differs from germline. V gene TRBV6-5 combines with J gene TRBJ2-1; D might be TRBD2 (5 bases). In germline, CDR1 is MNHEY, CDR2 SVGAGI. This CDR3 is 15 amino acids long. The CDR3: CASSYGAGRGNEQFF. CDR3 coding DNA: TGTGCCAGCAGTTACGGCGCTGGCAGAGGGAATGAACAGTTCTTC.

This clonotype was picked up one time. The J gene is TRBJ2-1, the V gene TRBV18, with 7 bases matching TRBD1. CDR1 is KGHSH and CDR2 is LQKENI in the germline V gene. This CDR3 comprises 15 residues. V trimming: 3 bases; J trimming: 5 bases; junction bases outside the gene matches: 7. The CDR3 nucleotides read TGTGCCAGCTCACCCATCGTTGACAGGGACAATGAGCAGTTCTTC. It is translated as CASSPIVDRDNEQFF.